This is a list of T cell receptor beta chains from one sample in a study of CD4 T cell repertoires in COVID-19. Repertoires were generated with immunoSEQ multiplex PCR, while TCRdb's copy carries only in-frame clones and drops some. The table lists about 75,000 clones, roughly 80% of them singletons. Sample: CD4+ T cells from peripheral blood, taken after recovery from COVID-19. These receptors were taken from a human donor who had COVID-19. Both conserved end residues are part of each CDR3. The D gene is left open where the match is weak. For some rows the clone size is stated as once, few or many, or as a class when expanded; others skip it.

abundance: -; v_gene: TRBV5-6; j_gene: TRBJ1-3; d_gene: -; CDR3nt: TGTGCCAGCAGCTTGGCTGGGGTGGGGAACACCATATATTTT; CDR3aa: CASSLAGVGNTIYF
abundance: -; v_gene: TRBV19; j_gene: TRBJ1-6; d_gene: TRBD1; CDR3nt: TGTGCCACCAGCCTTGGAGGGGGCACACCCCTCCACTTT; CDR3aa: CATSLGGGTPLHF
abundance: -; v_gene: TRBV18; j_gene: TRBJ2-7; d_gene: TRBD2; CDR3nt: TGTGCCAGCTCACCGGGACTAGCGGGGGGAACATACGAGCAGTACTTC; CDR3aa: CASSPGLAGGTYEQYF
abundance: -; v_gene: TRBV28; j_gene: TRBJ1-5; d_gene: -; CDR3nt: TGTGCCAGCAGTTTAAACACTCAGCCCCAGCATTTT; CDR3aa: CASSLNTQPQHF
abundance: -; v_gene: TRBV4-1; j_gene: TRBJ2-1; d_gene: TRBD2; CDR3nt: TGCGCCAGCAGCCAAGAACTACGGGGGGGTTGGTTCTTC; CDR3aa: CASSQELRGGWFF
abundance: -; v_gene: TRBV3-1/TRBV3-2; j_gene: TRBJ2-1; d_gene: -; CDR3nt: TGTGCCAGCAGGGACCCTCACAATGAGCAGTTCTTC; CDR3aa: CASRDPHNEQFF
abundance: -; v_gene: TRBV7-2; j_gene: TRBJ2-6; d_gene: -; CDR3nt: TGTGCCAGCCTGAACTCTGGGGCCAACGTCCTGACTTTC; CDR3aa: CASLNSGANVLTF
abundance: -; v_gene: TRBV19; j_gene: TRBJ2-7; d_gene: -; CDR3nt: TGTGCCAGTCGGGTTGGGGCCGGGGACGAGCAGTACTTC; CDR3aa: CASRVGAGDEQYF
abundance: -; v_gene: TRBV11-3; j_gene: TRBJ2-2; d_gene: TRBD1; CDR3nt: TGTGCCAGCAGCCGGACAGGGATTAACACCGGGGAGCTGTTTTTT; CDR3aa: CASSRTGINTGELFF
abundance: few; v_gene: TRBV2; j_gene: TRBJ2-1; d_gene: -; CDR3nt: TGTGCCAGCAATGTGGACAGCAAAGTCAATGAGCAGTTCTTC; CDR3aa: CASNVDSKVNEQFF
abundance: -; v_gene: TRBV3-1/TRBV3-2; j_gene: TRBJ2-2; d_gene: -; CDR3nt: TGTGCCAGCAGCCATAGAACCGGGGAGCTGTTTTTT; CDR3aa: CASSHRTGELFF
abundance: -; v_gene: TRBV27; j_gene: TRBJ2-2; d_gene: TRBD2; CDR3nt: TGTGCCAGCGCCTCGGCCGGGGGAGGGGCCGGGGAGCTGTTTTTT; CDR3aa: CASASAGGGAGELFF
abundance: -; v_gene: TRBV29-1; j_gene: TRBJ1-3; d_gene: -; CDR3nt: TGCAGCGTTGGGAGTAACTCTGGAAACACCATATATTTT; CDR3aa: CSVGSNSGNTIYF
abundance: -; v_gene: TRBV4-2; j_gene: TRBJ2-1; d_gene: TRBD1; CDR3nt: TGTGCCAGCAGCCTCTTATTAGGGCAGGGGGCTAATGAGCAGTTCTTC; CDR3aa: CASSLLLGQGANEQFF
abundance: -; v_gene: TRBV9; j_gene: TRBJ1-1; d_gene: -; CDR3nt: TGTGCCAGCAGCGTAGGTTCCGGGAGGGGCACTGAAGCTTTCTTT; CDR3aa: CASSVGSGRGTEAFF
abundance: -; v_gene: TRBV7-8; j_gene: TRBJ2-3; d_gene: -; CDR3nt: TGTGCCAGCAGCTTAGCACTAGTGGGCACAGATACGCAGTATTTT; CDR3aa: CASSLALVGTDTQYF
abundance: once; v_gene: TRBV18; j_gene: TRBJ2-1; d_gene: -; CDR3nt: TGTGCCAGCTCACCCTCTGGGGATAGGGAGCAGTTCTTC; CDR3aa: CASSPSGDREQFF
abundance: -; v_gene: TRBV5-6; j_gene: TRBJ1-6; d_gene: TRBD1; CDR3nt: TGTGCCAGCAGCTCCTCCGGGACAGGGGTTTCACCCCTCCACTTT; CDR3aa: CASSSSGTGVSPLHF
abundance: -; v_gene: TRBV28; j_gene: TRBJ2-1; d_gene: TRBD2; CDR3nt: TGTGCCAGCATCAAATCTAGCGGGCTAAGAAATGAGCAGTTCTTC; CDR3aa: CASIKSSGLRNEQFF
abundance: -; v_gene: TRBV7-2; j_gene: TRBJ2-7; d_gene: -; CDR3nt: TGTGCCAGCAGCTTAAAGACCGGGTCTTACGAGCAGTACTTC; CDR3aa: CASSLKTGSYEQYF
abundance: once; v_gene: TRBV24-1; j_gene: TRBJ2-3; d_gene: -; CDR3nt: TGTGCCACCAGTGATGCCGGGATCGCTAGCACAGATACGCAGTATTTT; CDR3aa: CATSDAGIASTDTQYF
abundance: -; v_gene: TRBV14; j_gene: TRBJ2-7; d_gene: TRBD2; CDR3nt: TGTGCCAGCAGCCATCTAGGGGGACTAGCGGGAGGAGAGCAGTACTTC; CDR3aa: CASSHLGGLAGGEQYF
abundance: -; v_gene: TRBV12-3/TRBV12-4; j_gene: TRBJ2-3; d_gene: -; CDR3nt: TGTGCCAGTAGGGCGTTCGCAGATACGCAGTATTTT; CDR3aa: CASRAFADTQYF
abundance: once; v_gene: TRBV7-9; j_gene: TRBJ2-7; d_gene: -; CDR3nt: TGTGCCAGCACCCAAGGCGCAGGGCGGCGGGAGCAGTACTTC; CDR3aa: CASTQGAGRREQYF